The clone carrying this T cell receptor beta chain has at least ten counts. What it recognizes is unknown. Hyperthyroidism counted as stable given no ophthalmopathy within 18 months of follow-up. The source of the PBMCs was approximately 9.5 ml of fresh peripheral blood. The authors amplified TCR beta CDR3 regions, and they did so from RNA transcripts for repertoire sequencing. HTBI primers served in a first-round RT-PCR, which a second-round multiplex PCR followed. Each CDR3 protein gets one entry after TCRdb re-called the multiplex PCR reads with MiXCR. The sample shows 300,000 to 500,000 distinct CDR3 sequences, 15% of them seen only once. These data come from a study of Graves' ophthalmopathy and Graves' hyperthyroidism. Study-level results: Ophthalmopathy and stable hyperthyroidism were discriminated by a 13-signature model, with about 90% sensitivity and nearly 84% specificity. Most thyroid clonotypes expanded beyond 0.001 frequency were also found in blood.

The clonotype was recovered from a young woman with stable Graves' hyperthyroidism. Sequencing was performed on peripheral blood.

The CDR3 nucleotides are TGTGCCAGCAGTCCACCCGGGACAGGCTACTATGGCTACACCTTC. Translated, it gives CASSPPGTGYYGYTF. The chain links TRBV27 to TRBJ1-2; 8 bases line up with TRBD1. Losses at the gene ends were 5 bases for V and 3 bases for J; bases not matched to a gene: 8. The CDR3 length is 15 residues. CDR1 MNHEY and CDR2 SMNVEV come from the germline V gene (reference sequence).